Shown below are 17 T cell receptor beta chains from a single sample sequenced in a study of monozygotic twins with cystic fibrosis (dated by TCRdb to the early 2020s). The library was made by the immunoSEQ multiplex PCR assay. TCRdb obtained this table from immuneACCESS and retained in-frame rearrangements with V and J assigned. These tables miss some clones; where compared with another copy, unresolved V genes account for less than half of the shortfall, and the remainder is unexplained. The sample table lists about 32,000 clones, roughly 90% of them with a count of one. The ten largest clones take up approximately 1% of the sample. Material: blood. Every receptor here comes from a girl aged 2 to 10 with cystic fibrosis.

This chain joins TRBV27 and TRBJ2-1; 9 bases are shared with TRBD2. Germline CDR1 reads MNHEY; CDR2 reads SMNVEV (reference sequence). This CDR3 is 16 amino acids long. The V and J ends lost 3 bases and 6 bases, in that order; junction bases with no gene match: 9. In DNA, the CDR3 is TGTGCCAGCAGTTTCCCTGACGGACTAGCGCTCAATGAGCAGTTCTTC. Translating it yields CASSFPDGLALNEQFF.

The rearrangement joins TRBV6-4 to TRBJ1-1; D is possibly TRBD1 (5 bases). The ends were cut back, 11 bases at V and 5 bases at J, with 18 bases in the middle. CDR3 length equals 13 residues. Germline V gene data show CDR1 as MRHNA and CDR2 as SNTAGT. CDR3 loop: CACSEGWGTEAFF. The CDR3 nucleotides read TGTGCCTGCTCGGAGGGCTGGGGGACTGAAGCTTTCTTT.

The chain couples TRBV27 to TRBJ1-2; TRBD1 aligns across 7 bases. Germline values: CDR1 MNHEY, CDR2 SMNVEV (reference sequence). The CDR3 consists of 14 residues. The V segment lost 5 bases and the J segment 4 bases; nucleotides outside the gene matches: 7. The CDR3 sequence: CASSPDRATYGYTF. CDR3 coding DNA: TGTGCCAGCAGTCCCGACAGGGCGACCTATGGCTACACCTTC.

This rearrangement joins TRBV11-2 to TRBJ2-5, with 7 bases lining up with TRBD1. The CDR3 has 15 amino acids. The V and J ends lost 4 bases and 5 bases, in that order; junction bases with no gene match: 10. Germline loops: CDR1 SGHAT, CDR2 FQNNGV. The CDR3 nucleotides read TGTGCCAGCAGCTCTCGGACAGGTTGGATGGAGACCCAGTACTTC. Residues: CASSSRTGWMETQYF.

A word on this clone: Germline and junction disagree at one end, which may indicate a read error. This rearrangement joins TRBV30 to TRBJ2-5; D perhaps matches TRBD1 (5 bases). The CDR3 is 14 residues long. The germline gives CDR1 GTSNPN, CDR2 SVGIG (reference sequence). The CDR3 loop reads CARSVRGSPETQYF. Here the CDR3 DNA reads TGTGCCCGGAGTGTAAGGGGCAGCCCGGAGACCCAGTACTTC.

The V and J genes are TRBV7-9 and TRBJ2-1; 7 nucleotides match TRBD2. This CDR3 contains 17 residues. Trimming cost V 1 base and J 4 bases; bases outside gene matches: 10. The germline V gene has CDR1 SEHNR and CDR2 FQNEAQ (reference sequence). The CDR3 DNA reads TGTGCCAGCAGCTTAGTTGTCCGGCGGGGGATGTACAATGAGCAGTTCTTC. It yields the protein CASSLVVRRGMYNEQFF.

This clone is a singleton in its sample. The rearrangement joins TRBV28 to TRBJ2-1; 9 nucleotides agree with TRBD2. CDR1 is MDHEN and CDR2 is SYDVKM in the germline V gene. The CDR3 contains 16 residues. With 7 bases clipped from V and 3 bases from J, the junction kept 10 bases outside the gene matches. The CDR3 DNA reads TGTGCCAGCACTAATAGCGGGAGCGCAAACTACAATGAGCAGTTCTTC. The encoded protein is CASTNSGSANYNEQFF.

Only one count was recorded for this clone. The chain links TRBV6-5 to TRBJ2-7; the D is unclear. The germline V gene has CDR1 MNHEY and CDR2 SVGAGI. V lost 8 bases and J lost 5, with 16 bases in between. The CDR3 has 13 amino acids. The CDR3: CASALFGRNEQYF. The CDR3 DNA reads TGTGCCAGCGCCCTCTTTGGGCGAAACGAGCAGTACTTC.

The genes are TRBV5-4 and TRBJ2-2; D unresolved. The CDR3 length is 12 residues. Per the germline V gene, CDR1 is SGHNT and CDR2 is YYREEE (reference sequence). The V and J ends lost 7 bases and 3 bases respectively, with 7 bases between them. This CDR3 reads CASGPHTGELFF. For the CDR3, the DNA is TGTGCCAGCGGGCCCCACACCGGGGAGCTGTTTTTT.

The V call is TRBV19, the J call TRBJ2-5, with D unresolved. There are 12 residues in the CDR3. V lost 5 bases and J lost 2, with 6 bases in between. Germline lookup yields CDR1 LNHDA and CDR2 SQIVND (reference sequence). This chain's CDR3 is CASSESQETQYF. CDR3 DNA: TGTGCCAGTAGTGAAAGTCAAGAGACCCAGTACTTC.

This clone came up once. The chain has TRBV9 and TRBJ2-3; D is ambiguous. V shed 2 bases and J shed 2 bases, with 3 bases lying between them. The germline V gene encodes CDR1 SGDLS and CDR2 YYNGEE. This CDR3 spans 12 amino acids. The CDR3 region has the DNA TGTGCCAGCAGCGTCACCACAGATACGCAGTATTTT. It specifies CASSVTTDTQYF.

The CDR3 DNA is TGTGCCAGCAGCCGCCCCCTGGACCACGAGCAGTACTTC. This codes for CASSRPLDHEQYF. The chain couples TRBV7-9 to TRBJ2-7; D gene unclear. Looked up from germline, CDR1 is SEHNR and CDR2 is FQNEAQ (reference sequence). This CDR3 is built from 13 residues. V dropped 5 bases and J dropped 5 bases, with 13 bases sitting between them.

CDR3 amino acids: CASSRGTGLTGELFF. The CDR3 nucleotides are TGTGCCAGCAGCCGAGGGACAGGGCTTACCGGGGAGCTGTTTTTT. The chain is built from TRBV7-3 and TRBJ2-2, with TRBD1 matching 9 bases. The length of the CDR3 is 15 residues. V lost 5 bases and J lost 5; bases outside the gene matches: 6. Germline V gives CDR1 SGHTA, CDR2 FQGTGA.

The CDR3 is CASSEFEPDLTNEKLFF. CDR3 bases: TGTGCCAGCAGTGAATTTGAACCGGACTTAACTAATGAAAAACTGTTTTTT. The chain is built from TRBV6-1 and TRBJ1-4, with D unclear. The CDR3 spans 17 residues. With 2 bases removed from V and 1 base from J, the gap between germline ends came to 14 bases. In germline, CDR1 is MNHNS, CDR2 SASEGT.

In nucleotides, the CDR3 is TGTGCCAGCAGCGTACTCGGAGGCCCTCGTAACTATGGCTACACCTTC. It codes for CASSVLGGPRNYGYTF. V is TRBV9 and J is TRBJ1-2; unclear D gene. V was pared by 1 base and J by 1 base, with 14 bases between. Germline V CDR1 and CDR2: SGDLS, YYNGEE. The CDR3 consists of 16 residues. Full variable domain (remainder filled in from reference TRBV9 and TRBJ1-2): DSGVTQTPKHLITATGQRVTLRCSPRSGDLSVYWYQQSLDQGLQFLIQYYNGEERAKGNILERFSAQQFPDLHSELNLSSLELGDSALYFCASSVLGGPRNYGYTFGSGTRLTVV.

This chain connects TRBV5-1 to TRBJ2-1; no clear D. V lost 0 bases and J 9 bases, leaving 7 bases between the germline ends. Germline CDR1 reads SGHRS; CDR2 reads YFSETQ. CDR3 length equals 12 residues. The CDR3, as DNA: TGCGCCAGCAGCTTGGGGGAATCTGAGCAGTTCTTC. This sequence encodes CASSLGESEQFF.

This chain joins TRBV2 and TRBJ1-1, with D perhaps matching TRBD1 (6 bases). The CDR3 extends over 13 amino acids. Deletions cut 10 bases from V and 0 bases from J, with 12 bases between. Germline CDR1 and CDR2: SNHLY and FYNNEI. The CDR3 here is CATQTGMNTEAFF. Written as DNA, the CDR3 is TGTGCCACCCAGACAGGCATGAACACTGAAGCTTTCTTT.